This T cell receptor (beta chain) was captured by sequencing in a study of blood T cell repertoires in COVID-19. Profiling relied on immunoSEQ multiplex PCR, and the TCRdb table lists in-frame clones only, not all of them. The data contain about 220,000 clones, around four fifths of them seen just once; the ten biggest clones take up 3.6%. Cohorts were determined from participant-reported clinical history. Within 2 weeks of study entry, exposed participants had contacted a PCR-confirmed or clinician-diagnosed COVID-19 case. Sequences were obtained from PBMCs or T cells enriched from blood (not recorded which). The sequence was obtained from a woman aged 40 to 50 who had been exposed to COVID-19.

The CDR3 spells CASSFNPRGGETQYF. CDR3 coding DNA: TGTGCCAGCAGCTTCAACCCCAGGGGTGGAGAGACCCAGTACTTC. The chain uses TRBV7-2 and TRBJ2-5, with a tentative D call TRBD1 (6 bases). The CDR3 length is 15 residues. Trimming shortened V by 3 bases and J by 4 bases, and 15 bases separated the two germline ends. CDR1 is SGHTA and CDR2 is FQGNSA in the germline V gene.